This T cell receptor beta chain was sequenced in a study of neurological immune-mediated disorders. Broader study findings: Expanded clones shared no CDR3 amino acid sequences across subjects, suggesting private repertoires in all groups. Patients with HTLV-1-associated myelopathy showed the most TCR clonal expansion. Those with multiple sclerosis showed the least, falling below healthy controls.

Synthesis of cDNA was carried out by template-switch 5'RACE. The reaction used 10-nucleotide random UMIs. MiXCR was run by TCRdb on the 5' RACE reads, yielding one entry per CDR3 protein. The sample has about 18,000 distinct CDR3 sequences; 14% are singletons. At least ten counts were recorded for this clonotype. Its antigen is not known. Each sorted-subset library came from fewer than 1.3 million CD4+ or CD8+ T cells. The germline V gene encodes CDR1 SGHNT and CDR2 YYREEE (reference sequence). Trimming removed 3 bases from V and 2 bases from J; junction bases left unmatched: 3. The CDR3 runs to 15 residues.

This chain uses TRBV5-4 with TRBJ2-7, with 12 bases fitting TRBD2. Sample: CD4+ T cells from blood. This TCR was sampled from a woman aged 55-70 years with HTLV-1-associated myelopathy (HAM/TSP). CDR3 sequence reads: CASSSLAGGPYEQYF. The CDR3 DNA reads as TGTGCCAGCAGCTCCCTAGCGGGAGGGCCCTACGAGCAGTACTTC. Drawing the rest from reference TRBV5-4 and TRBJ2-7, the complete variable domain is ETGVTQSPTHLIKTRGQQVTLRCSSQSGHNTVSWYQQALGQGPQFIFQYYREEENGRGNFPPRFSGLQFPNYSSELNVNALELDDSALYLCASSSLAGGPYEQYFGPGTRLTVT.